This T cell receptor beta chain was recorded in a study of blood T cell repertoires in COVID-19. Study overall: T cells, B-cell-depleted T cells, or PBMCs provided the cDNA or gDNA that served as material.

Germline V lookup: CDR1 SQVTM, CDR2 ANQGSEA. With 6 bases clipped from V and 3 bases from J, the junction kept 9 bases outside the gene matches. CDR3 size: 14 residues. Produced via immunoSEQ multiplex PCR; TCRdb's table is partial and in-frame only. The sample records just over 90,000 clones, around 88% being singletons. The sequenced sample consisted of peripheral blood. The origin of this receptor is a woman older than 75 with acute or convalescent COVID-19. J is TRBJ2-7 and V is TRBV29-1; TRBD1 aligns across 9 bases. The CDR3 is CSVESGQGIYEQYF. CDR3 in DNA: TGCAGCGTGGAAAGCGGACAGGGGATCTACGAGCAGTACTTC.